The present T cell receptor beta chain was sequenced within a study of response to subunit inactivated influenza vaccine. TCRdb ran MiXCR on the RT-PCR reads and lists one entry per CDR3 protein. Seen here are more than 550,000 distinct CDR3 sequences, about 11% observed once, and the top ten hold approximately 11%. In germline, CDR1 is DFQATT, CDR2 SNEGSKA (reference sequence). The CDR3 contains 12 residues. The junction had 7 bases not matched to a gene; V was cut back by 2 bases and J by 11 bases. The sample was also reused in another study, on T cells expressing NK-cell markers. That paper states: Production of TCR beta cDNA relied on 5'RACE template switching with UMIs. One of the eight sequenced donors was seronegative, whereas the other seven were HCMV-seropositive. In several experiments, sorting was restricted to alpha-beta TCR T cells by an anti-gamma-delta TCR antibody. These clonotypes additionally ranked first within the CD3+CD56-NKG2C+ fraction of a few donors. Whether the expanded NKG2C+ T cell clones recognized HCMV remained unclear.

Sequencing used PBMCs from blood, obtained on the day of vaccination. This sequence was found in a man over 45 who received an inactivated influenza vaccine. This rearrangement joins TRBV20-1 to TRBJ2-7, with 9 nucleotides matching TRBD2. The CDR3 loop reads CSARRKGLAEYF. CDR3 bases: TGCAGTGCTAGACGAAAGGGACTAGCCGAGTACTTC.